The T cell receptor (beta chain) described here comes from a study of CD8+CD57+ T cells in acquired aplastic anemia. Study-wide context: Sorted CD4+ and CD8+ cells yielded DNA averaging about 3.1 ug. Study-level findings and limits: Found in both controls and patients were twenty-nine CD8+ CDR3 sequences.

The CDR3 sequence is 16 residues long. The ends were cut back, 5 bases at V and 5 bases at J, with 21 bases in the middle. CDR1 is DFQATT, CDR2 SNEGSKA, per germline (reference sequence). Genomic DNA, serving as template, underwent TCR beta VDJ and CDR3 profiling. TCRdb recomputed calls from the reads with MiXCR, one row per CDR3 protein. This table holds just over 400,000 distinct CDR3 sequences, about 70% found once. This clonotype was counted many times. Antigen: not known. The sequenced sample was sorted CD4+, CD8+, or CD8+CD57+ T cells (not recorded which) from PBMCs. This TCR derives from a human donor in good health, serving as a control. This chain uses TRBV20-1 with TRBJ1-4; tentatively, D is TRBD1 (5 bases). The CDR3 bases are TGCAGTGCTGGAGGCCACCCCGGGACGGGGAATGAAAAACTGTTTTTT. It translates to CSAGGHPGTGNEKLFF.